The 6 T cell receptor beta chains reported below all come from one sample, sequenced in a study of shared T cell receptors in the human thymus. The method was immunoSEQ multiplex PCR; TCRdb's version includes in-frame clones alone and lacks a portion of them. The repertoire includes hundreds of thousands of clones, more than 75% of them detected once, and about 0.01% sits in the top ten. The data were also submitted as part of a second study, on human thymus T cells.

The sequencing sample was made of thymocytes. The origin of the receptors is a boy under two years old with a congenital heart defect.

The chain recombines TRBV7-2 with TRBJ2-3; TRBD2 matches at 15 bases. Germline V lookup: CDR1 SGHTA, CDR2 FQGNSA. V shed 5 bases, J shed 4 bases, and the junction held 7 bases outside the gene matches. CDR3 length: 17 residues. The CDR3 coding sequence is TGTGCCAGCAGCCTGGGACTAGCGGGAGGAGAGGCAGATACGCAGTATTTT. Protein product: CASSLGLAGGEADTQYF.

V usage is TRBV4-3 and J usage is TRBJ1-2, with 11 nucleotides matching TRBD1. The CDR3 loop spans 13 amino acids. Germline trimming cut 4 bases from V and 7 bases from J; bases unmatched to any gene: 2. Germline values: CDR1 LGHNA, CDR2 YSLEER. The CDR3 protein is CASSPGTGGGYTF. The CDR3, as DNA: TGCGCCAGCAGCCCAGGGACAGGGGGTGGCTACACCTTC.

V usage is TRBV7-2 and J usage is TRBJ2-7; 12 nucleotides agree with TRBD2. The CDR3 spans 16 residues. Germline V CDR1 and CDR2: SGHTA, FQGNSA. The trim removed 4 bases at V and 3 bases at J, leaving 7 bases unmatched. The chain's CDR3 is CASSSRLAGECYEQYF. The CDR3, as DNA: TGTGCCAGCAGCTCCAGACTAGCGGGAGAGTGCTACGAGCAGTACTTC.

V is TRBV10-3 and J is TRBJ2-1, with TRBD2 matching over 12 bases. Germline lookup yields CDR1 ENHRY and CDR2 SYGVKD. CDR3 length: 19 amino acids. After removal of 0 bases from V and 2 bases from J, the junction contained 8 bases not matched to a gene. For the CDR3, the DNA is TGTGCCATCAGTGAGTCGACTAGCGGGAGTGAGCCAACCTACAATGAGCAGTTCTTC. Translation: CAISESTSGSEPTYNEQFF.

The chain is built from TRBV30 and TRBJ2-7, with 15 nucleotides matching TRBD2. CDR1 is GTSNPN and CDR2 is SVGIG in the germline V gene (reference sequence). J gave up 2 bases and V 7 bases, and 6 bases lay outside the gene matches. This CDR3 is 15 amino acids long. In nucleotides, the CDR3 is TGTGCCTCGGGACTAGCGGGAGGACCCCCCTACGAGCAGTACTTC. Protein: CASGLAGGPPYEQYF.

The chain has TRBV18 and TRBJ2-7, with 10 bases matching TRBD2. CDR3 size: 16 residues. The V segment lost 0 bases and the J segment 6 bases; nucleotides outside the gene matches: 8. Germline V lookup: CDR1 KGHSH, CDR2 LQKENI. CDR3 sequence reads: CASSPPGAGGPLEQYF. The CDR3 DNA is TGTGCCAGCTCACCACCGGGAGCGGGAGGGCCCCTCGAGCAGTACTTC.